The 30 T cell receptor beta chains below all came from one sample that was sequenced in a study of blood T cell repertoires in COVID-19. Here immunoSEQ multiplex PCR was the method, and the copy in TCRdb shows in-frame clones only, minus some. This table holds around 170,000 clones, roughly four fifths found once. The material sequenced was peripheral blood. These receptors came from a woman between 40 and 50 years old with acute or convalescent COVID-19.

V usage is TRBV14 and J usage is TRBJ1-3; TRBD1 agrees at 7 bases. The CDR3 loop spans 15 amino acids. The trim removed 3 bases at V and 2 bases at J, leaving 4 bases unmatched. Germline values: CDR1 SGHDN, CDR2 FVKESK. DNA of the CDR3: TGTGCCAGCAGCCATTGGGGACAGCCTGGAAACACCATATATTTT. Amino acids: CASSHWGQPGNTIYF. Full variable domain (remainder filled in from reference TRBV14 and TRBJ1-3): EAGVTQFPSHSVIEKGQTVTLRCDPISGHDNLYWYRRVMGKEIKFLLHFVKESKQDESGMPNNRFLAERTGGTYSTLKVQPAELEDSGVYFCASSHWGQPGNTIYFGEGSWLTVV.

Here the CDR3 reads CSVVLAGELFF. The CDR3 nucleotides read TGCAGCGTTGTTCTAGCCGGGGAGCTGTTTTTT. V is TRBV29-1 and J is TRBJ2-2, with D unresolved. The CDR3 covers 11 residues. Trimming cost V 4 bases and J 6 bases, with 6 bases left between them. Germline loops: CDR1 SQVTM, CDR2 ANQGSEA.

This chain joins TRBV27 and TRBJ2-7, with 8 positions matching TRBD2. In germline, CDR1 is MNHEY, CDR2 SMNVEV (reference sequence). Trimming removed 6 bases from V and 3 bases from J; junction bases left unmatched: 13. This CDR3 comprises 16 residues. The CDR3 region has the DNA TGTGCCAGCAGCCATTCAGCGGGGGAGCGCGACTACGAGCAGTACTTC. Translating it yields CASSHSAGERDYEQYF.

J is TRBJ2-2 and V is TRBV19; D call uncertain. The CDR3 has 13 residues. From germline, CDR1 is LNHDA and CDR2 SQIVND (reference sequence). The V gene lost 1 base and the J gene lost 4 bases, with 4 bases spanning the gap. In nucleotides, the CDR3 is TGTGCCAGTAGTATAGGAGGCACCGGGGAGCTGTTTTTT. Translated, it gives CASSIGGTGELFF.

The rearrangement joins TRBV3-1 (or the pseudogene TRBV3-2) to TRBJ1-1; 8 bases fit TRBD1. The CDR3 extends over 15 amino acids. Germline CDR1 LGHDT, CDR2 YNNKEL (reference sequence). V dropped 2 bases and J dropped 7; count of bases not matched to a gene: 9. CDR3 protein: CASSQLGQAGGEAFF. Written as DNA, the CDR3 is TGTGCCAGCAGCCAATTGGGACAGGCGGGTGGTGAAGCTTTCTTT.

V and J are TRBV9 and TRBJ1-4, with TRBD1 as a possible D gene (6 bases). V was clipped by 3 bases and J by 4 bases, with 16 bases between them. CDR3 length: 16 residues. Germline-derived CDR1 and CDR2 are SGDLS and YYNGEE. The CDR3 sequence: CASSALEEQGNEKLFF. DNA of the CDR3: TGTGCCAGCAGCGCTCTAGAAGAACAGGGTAATGAAAAACTGTTTTTT.

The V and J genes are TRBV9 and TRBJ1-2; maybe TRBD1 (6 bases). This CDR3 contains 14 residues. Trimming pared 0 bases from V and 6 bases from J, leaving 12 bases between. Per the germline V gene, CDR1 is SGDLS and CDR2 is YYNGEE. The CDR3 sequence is CASSVAGRGHGYTF. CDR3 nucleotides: TGTGCCAGCAGCGTAGCTGGCAGGGGCCATGGCTACACCTTC.

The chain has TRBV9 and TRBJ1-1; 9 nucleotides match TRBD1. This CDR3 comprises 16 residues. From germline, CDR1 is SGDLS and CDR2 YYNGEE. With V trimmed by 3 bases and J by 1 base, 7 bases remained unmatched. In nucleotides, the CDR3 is TGTGCCAGCAGCGCACAACCGGGACAGGGGAACACTGAAGCTTTCTTT. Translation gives CASSAQPGQGNTEAFF.

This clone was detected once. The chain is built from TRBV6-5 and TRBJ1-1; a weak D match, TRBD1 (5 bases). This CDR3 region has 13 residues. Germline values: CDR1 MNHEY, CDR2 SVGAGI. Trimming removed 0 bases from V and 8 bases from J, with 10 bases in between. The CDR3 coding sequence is TGTGCCAGCAGTTACTCTGGGGCCTCCGAAGCTTTCTTT. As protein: CASSYSGASEAFF.

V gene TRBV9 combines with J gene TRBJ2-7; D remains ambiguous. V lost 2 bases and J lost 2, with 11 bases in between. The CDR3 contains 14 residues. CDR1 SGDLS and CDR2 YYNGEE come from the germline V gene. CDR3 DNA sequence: TGTGCCAGCAGCGTCTCGCCAGTCGCCTACGAGCAGTACTTC. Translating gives CASSVSPVAYEQYF.

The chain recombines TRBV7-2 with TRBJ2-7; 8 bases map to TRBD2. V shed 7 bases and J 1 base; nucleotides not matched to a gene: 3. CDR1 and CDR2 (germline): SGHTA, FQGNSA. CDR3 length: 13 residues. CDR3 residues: CASTGGRSYEQYF. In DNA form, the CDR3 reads TGTGCCAGCACCGGCGGGAGGTCCTACGAGCAGTACTTC.

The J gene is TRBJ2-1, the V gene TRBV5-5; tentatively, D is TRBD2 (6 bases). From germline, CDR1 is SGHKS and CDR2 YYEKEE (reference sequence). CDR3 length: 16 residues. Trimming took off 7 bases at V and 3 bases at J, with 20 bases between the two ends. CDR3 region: CASYKGRLVDYNEQFF. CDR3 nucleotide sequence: TGTGCCAGCTATAAAGGCCGACTAGTAGACTACAATGAGCAGTTCTTC.

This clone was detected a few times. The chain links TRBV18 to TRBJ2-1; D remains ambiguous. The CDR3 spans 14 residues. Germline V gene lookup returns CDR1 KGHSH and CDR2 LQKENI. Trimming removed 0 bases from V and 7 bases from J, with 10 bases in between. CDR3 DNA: TGTGCCAGCTCACCACCTGAAAACTGGAATGAGCAGTTCTTC. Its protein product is CASSPPENWNEQFF.

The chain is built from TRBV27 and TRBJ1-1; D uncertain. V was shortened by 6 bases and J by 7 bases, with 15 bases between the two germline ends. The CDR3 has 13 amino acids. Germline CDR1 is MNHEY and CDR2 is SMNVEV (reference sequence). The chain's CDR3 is CASSPRPGIEAFF. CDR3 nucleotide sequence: TGTGCCAGCAGCCCTAGACCCGGGATTGAAGCTTTCTTT.

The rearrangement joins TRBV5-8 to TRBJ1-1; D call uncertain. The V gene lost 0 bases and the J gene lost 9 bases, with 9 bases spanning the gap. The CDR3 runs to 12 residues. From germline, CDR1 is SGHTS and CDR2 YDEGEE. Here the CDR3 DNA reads TGTGCCAGCAGCTTGGTGGAGTACAAAGCTTTCTTT. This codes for CASSLVEYKAFF.

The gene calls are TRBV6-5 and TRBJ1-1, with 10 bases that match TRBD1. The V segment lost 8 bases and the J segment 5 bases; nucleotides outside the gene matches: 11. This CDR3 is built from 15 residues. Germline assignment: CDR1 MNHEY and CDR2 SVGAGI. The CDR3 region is CASSGTGQGGTEAFF. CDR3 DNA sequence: TGTGCCAGCTCAGGTACCGGACAGGGGGGAACTGAAGCTTTCTTT.

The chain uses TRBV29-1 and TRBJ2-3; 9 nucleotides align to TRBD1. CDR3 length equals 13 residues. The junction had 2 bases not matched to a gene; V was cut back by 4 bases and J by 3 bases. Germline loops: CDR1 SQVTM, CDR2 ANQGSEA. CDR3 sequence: CSVAGTGTDTQYF. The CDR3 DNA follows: TGCAGCGTTGCCGGGACAGGGACAGATACGCAGTATTTT.

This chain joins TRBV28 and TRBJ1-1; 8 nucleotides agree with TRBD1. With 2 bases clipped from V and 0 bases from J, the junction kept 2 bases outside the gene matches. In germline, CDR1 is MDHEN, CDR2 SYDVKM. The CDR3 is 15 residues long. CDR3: CASSLTGGLNTEAFF. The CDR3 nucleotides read TGTGCCAGCAGTTTAACAGGGGGTTTGAACACTGAAGCTTTCTTT.

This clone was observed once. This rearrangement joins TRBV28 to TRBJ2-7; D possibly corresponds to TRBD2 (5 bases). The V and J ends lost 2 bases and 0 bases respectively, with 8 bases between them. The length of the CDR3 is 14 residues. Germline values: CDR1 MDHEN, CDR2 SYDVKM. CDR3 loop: CASSLSGPSYEQYF. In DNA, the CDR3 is TGTGCCAGCAGTTTAAGCGGCCCCTCCTACGAGCAGTACTTC. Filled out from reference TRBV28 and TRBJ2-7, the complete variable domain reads DVKVTQSSRYLVKRTGEKVFLECVQDMDHENMFWYRQDPGLGLRLIYFSYDVKMKEKGDIPEGYSVSREKKERFSLILESASTNQTSMYLCASSLSGPSYEQYFGPGTRLTVT.

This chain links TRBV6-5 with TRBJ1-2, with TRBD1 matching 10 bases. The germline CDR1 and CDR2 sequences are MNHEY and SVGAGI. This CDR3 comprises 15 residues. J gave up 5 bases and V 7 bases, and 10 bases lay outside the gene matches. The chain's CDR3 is CASIDYGTGDYGYTF. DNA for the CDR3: TGTGCCAGCATCGATTACGGGACAGGGGATTATGGCTACACCTTC.

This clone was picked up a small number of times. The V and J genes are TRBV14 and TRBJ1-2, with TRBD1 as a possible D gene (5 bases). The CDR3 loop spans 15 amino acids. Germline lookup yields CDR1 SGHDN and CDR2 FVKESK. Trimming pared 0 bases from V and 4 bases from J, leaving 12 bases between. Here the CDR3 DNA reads TGTGCCAGCAGCCAAGATACGCAGGGTAGCTATGGCTACACCTTC. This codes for CASSQDTQGSYGYTF.

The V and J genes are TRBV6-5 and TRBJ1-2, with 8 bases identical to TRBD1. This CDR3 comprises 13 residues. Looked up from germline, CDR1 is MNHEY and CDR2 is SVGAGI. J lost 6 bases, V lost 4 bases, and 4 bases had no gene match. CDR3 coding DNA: TGTGCCAGCAGTTCCGCAGGGGGCCATGGCTACACCTTC. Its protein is CASSSAGGHGYTF.

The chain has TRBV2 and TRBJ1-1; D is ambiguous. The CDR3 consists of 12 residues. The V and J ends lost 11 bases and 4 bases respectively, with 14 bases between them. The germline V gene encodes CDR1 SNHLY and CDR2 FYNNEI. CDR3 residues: CAGAREFTEAFF. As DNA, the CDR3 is TGTGCCGGCGCACGGGAGTTCACTGAAGCTTTCTTT.

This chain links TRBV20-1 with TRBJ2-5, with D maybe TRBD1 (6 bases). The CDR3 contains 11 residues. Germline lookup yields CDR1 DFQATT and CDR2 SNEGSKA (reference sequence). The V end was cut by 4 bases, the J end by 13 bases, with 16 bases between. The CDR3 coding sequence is TGCAGTGCTACCCCCCGGGACAACCCGTACTTC. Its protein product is CSATPRDNPYF.

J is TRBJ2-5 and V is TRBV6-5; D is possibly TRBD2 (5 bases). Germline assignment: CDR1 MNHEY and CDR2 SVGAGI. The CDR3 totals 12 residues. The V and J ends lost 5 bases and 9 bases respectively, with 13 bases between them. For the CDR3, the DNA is TGTGCCAGCAGTAACCCTGGACTTTCCCAGTACTTC. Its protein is CASSNPGLSQYF.

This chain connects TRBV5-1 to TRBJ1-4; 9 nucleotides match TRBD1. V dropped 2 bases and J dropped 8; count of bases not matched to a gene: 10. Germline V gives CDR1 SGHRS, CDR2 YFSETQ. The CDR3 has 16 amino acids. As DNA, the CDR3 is TGCGCCAGCAGCTTAGATAAGGGACAGGGAGGCGAAAAACTGTTTTTT. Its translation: CASSLDKGQGGEKLFF. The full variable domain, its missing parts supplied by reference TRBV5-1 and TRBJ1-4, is KAGVTQTPRYLIKTRGQQVTLSCSPISGHRSVSWYQQTPGQGLQFLFEYFSETQRNKGNFPGRFSGRQFSNSRSEMNVSTLELGDSALYLCASSLDKGQGGEKLFFGSGTQLSVL.

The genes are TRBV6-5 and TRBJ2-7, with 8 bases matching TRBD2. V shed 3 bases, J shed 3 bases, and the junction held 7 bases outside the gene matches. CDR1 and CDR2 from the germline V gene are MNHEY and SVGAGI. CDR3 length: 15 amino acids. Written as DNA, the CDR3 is TGTGCCAGCAGTTATACTAACGGGGGGGACTACGAGCAGTACTTC. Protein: CASSYTNGGDYEQYF.

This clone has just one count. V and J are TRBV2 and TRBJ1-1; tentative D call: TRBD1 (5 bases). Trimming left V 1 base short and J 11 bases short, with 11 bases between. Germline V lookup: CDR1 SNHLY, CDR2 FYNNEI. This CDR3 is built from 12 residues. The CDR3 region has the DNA TGTGCCAGCAGTGAAGGGGGCGATGAGGCTTTCTTT. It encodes CASSEGGDEAFF.

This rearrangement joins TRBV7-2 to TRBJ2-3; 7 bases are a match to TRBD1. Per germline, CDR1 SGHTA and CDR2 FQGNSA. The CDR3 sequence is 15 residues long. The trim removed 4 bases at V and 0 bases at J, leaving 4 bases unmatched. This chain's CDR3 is CASSSTGVSTDTQYF. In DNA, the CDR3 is TGTGCCAGCAGCTCCACAGGGGTGAGCACAGATACGCAGTATTTT.

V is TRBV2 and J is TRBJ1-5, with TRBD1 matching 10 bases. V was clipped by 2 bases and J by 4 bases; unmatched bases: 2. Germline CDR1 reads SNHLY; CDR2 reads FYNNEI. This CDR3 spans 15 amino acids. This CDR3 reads CASSERGQGNQPQHF. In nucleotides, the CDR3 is TGTGCCAGCAGTGAAAGGGGACAGGGGAATCAGCCCCAGCATTTT.